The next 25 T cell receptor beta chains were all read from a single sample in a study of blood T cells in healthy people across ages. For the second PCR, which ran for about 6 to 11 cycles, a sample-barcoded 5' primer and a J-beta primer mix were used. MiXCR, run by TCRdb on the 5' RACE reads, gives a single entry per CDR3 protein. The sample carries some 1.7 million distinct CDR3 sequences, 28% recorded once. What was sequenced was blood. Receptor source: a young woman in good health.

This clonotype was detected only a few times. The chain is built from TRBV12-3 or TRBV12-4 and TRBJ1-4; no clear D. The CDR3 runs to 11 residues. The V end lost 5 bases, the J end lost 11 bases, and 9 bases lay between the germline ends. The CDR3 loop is CASSPGRKLFF. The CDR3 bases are TGTGCCAGCAGTCCCGGGAGGAAACTGTTTTTT.

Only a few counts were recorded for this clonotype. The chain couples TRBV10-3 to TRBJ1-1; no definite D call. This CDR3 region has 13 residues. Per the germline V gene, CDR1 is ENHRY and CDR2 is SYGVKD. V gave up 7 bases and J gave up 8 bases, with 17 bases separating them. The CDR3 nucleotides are TGTGCCATCAAGTCGCCCCCCTCCGAGGAAGCTTTCTTT. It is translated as CAIKSPPSEEAFF.

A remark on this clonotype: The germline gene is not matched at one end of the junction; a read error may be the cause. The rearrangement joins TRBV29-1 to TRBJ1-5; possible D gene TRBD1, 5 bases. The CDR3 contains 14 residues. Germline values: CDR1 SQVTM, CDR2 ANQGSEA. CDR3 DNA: TGCAGCGGTGGAGAACCGGGACCCAATCCGCCCCAGCATTTT. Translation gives CSGGEPGPNPPQHF.

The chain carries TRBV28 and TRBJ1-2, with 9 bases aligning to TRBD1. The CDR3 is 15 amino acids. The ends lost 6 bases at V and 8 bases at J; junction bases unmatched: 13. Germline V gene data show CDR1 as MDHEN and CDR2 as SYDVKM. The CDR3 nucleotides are TGTGCCAGCAGGGGGACGGGACAGGGAGCATTCGGCTACACCTTC. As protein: CASRGTGQGAFGYTF.

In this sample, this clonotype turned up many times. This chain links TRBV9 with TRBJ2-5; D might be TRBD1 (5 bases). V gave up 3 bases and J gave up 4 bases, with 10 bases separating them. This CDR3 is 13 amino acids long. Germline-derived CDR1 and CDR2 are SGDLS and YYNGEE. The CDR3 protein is CASSEGPVETQYF. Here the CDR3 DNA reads TGTGCCAGCAGCGAGGGGCCAGTAGAGACCCAGTACTTC.

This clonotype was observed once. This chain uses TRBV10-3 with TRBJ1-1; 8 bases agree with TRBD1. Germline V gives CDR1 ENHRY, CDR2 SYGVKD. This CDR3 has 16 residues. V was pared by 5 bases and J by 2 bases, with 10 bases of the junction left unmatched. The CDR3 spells CAISPSPGTGNTEAFF. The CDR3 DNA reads TGTGCCATCAGTCCCAGCCCCGGGACAGGCAACACTGAAGCTTTCTTT.

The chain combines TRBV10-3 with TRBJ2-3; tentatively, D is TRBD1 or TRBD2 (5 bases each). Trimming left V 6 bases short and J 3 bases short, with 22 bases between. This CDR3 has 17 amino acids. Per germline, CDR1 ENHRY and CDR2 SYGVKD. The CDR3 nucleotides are TGTGCCATCAGCTTAGCGTGGGGGACCAAGGAGACAGATACGCAGTATTTT. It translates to CAISLAWGTKETDTQYF.

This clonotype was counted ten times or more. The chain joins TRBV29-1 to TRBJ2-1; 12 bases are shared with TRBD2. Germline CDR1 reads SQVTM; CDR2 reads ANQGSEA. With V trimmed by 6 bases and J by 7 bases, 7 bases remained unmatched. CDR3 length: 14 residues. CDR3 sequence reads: CSVELAGGRNEQFF. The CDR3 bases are TGCAGCGTAGAACTAGCGGGAGGTCGGAATGAGCAGTTCTTC.

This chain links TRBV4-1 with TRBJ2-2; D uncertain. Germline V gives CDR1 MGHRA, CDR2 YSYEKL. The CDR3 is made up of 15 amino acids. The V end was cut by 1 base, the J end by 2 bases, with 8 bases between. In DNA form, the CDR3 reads TGCGCCAGCAGCCAAGGGGTAGCCAACACCGGGGAGCTGTTTTTT. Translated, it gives CASSQGVANTGELFF.

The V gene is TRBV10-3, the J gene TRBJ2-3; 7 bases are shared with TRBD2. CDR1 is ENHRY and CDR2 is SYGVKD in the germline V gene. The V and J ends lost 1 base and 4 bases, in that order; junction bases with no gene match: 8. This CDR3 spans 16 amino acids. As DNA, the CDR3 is TGTGCCATCAGTGAGTTTCGCGGGAGTCGACCAGATACGCAGTATTTT. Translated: CAISEFRGSRPDTQYF.

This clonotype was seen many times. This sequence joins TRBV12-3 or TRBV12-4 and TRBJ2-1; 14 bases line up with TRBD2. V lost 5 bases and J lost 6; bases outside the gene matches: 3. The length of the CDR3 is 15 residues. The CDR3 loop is CASSRLAGGLNEQFF. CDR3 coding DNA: TGTGCCAGCAGTAGACTAGCGGGAGGGCTCAATGAGCAGTTCTTC.

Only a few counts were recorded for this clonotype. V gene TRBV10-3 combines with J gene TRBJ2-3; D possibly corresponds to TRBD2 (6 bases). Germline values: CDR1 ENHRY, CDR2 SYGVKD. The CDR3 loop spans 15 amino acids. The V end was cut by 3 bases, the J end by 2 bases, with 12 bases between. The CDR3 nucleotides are TGTGCCATCAGTGAAGTCCCGGGAGCCACAGATACGCAGTATTTT. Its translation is CAISEVPGATDTQYF.

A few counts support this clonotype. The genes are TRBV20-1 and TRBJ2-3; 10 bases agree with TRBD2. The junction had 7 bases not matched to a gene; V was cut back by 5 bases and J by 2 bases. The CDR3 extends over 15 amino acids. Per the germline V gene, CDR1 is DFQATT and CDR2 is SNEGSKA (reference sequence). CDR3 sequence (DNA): TGCAGTGCTGAAACTAGCGGGACTTACACAGATACGCAGTATTTT. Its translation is CSAETSGTYTDTQYF.

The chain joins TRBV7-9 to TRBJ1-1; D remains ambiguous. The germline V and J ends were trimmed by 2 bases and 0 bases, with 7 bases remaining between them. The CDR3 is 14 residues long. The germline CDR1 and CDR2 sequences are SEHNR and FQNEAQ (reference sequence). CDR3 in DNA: TGTGCCAGCAGCTTAAGTCGTCTGAACACTGAAGCTTTCTTT. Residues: CASSLSRLNTEAFF.

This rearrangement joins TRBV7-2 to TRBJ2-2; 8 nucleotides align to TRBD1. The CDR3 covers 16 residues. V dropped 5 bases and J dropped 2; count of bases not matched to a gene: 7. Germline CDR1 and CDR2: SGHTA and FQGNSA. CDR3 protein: CASSEQGVLNTGELFF. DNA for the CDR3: TGTGCCAGCAGCGAACAGGGGGTCTTAAACACCGGGGAGCTGTTTTTT.

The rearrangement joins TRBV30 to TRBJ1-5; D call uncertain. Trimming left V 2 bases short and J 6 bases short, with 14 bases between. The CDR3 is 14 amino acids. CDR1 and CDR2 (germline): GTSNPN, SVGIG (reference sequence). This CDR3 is CAWSLSGSSQPQHF. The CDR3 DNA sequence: TGTGCCTGGAGTTTAAGTGGGAGTTCTCAGCCCCAGCATTTT.

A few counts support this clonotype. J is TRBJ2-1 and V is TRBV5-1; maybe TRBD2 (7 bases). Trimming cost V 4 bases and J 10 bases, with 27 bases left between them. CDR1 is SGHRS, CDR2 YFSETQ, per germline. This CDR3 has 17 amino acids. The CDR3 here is CASSLGALAAGTGEQFF. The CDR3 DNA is TGCGCCAGCAGCCTAGGGGCGCTAGCGGCGGGCACAGGGGAGCAGTTCTTC. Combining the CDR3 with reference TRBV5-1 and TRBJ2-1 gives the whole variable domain KAGVTQTPRYLIKTRGQQVTLSCSPISGHRSVSWYQQTPGQGLQFLFEYFSETQRNKGNFPGRFSGRQFSNSRSEMNVSTLELGDSALYLCASSLGALAAGTGEQFFGPGTRLTVL.

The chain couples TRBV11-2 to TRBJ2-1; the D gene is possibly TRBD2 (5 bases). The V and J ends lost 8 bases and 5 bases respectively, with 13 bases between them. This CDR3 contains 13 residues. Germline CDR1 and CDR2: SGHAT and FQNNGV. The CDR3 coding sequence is TGTGCCAGCTTAGAGGACGGGAACAATGAGCAGTTCTTC. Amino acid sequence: CASLEDGNNEQFF.

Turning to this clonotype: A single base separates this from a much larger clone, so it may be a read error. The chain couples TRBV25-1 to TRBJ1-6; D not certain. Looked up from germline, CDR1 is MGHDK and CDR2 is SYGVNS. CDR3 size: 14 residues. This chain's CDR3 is CAISEFAEDSPLHF. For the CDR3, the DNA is TGTGCCATCAGTGAATTTGCAGAGGATTCACCCCTCCACTTT. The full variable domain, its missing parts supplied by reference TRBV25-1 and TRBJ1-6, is EADIYQTPRYLVIGTGKKITLECSQTMGHDKMYWYQQDPGMELHLIHYSYGVNSTEKGDLSSESTVSRIRTEHFPLTLESARPSHTSQYLCAISEFAEDSPLHFGNGTRLTVT.

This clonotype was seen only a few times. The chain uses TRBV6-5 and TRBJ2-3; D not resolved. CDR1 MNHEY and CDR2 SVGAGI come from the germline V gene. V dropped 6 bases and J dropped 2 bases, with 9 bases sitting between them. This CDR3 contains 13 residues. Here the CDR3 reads CASRLPYTDTQYF. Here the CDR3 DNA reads TGTGCCAGCAGGCTCCCTTACACAGATACGCAGTATTTT.

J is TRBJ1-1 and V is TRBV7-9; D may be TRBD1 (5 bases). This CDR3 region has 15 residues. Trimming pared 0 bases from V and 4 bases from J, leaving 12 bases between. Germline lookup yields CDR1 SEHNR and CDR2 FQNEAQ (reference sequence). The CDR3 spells CASSLAEGTGTEAFF. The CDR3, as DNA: TGTGCCAGCAGCTTAGCGGAGGGTACAGGCACTGAAGCTTTCTTT.

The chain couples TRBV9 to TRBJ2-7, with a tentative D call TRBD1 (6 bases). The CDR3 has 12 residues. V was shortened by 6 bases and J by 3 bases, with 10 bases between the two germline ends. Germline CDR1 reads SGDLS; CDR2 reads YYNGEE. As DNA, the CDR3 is TGTGCCAGCATAAGGGGACACTACGAGCAGTACTTC. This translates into CASIRGHYEQYF.

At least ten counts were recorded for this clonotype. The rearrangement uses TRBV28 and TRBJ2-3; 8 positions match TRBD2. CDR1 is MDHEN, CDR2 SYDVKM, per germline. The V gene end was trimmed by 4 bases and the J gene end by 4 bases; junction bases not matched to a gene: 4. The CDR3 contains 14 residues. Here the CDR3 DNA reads TGTGCCAGCAGTTCTACGGGGGGGGCAGATACGCAGTATTTT. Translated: CASSSTGGADTQYF. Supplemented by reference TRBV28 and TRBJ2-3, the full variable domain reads DVKVTQSSRYLVKRTGEKVFLECVQDMDHENMFWYRQDPGLGLRLIYFSYDVKMKEKGDIPEGYSVSREKKERFSLILESASTNQTSMYLCASSSTGGADTQYFGPGTRLTVL.

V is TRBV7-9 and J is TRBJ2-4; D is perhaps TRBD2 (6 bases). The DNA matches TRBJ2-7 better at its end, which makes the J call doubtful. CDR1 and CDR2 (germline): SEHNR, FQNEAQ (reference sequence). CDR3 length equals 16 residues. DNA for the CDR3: TGTGCATTGACGTACGCCGGGAGCGAGGAGGACTACGAGCAGTACTTC. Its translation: CALTYAGSEEDYEQYF.

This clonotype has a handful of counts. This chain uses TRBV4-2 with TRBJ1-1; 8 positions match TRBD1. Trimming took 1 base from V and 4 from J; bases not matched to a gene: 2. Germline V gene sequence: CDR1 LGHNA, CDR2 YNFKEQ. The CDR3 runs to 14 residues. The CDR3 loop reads CASSQGDRGTEAFF. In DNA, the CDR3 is TGTGCCAGCAGCCAAGGCGACAGGGGCACTGAAGCTTTCTTT.